This TCR beta chain derives from a study of monozygotic twins with inflammatory bowel disease. TCRdb re-called the 5' RACE reads and gives one entry per CDR3 protein, without DNA. The sample includes approximately 210,000 distinct CDR3 sequences. This CDR3 is 15 amino acids long. Germline V lookup: CDR1 SGHRS, CDR2 YFSETQ. This receptor was taken from a human donor with ulcerative colitis or Crohn's disease, or a healthy co-twin of an affected twin (not recorded which). V usage is TRBV5-1 and J usage is TRBJ1-1. The sample taken for sequencing was blood. The CDR3 is CASSLERNLNTEAFF.